The 19 T cell receptor beta chains listed next were all sequenced from one sample in a study of shared clonotypes between healthy human individuals. Generated by immunoSEQ multiplex PCR, the TCRdb table keeps only in-frame clones and is missing some. The data contain over a million clones, around 76% of them singletons. Specimen: memory CD4+ T cells sorted from blood. Subset: CD45RA-negative fraction. These receptor sequences come from a man younger than 35 in good health.

The chain is built from TRBV19 and TRBJ2-5; TRBD1 might be the D (5 bases). Germline-derived CDR1 and CDR2 are LNHDA and SQIVND (reference sequence). V gave up 8 bases and J gave up 5 bases, with 12 bases separating them. The CDR3 runs 12 residues. The CDR3 bases are TGTGCCAGTTCGGCAGGGCAGGAGACCCAGTACTTC. The encoded protein is CASSAGQETQYF. Full variable domain (rest looked up from reference TRBV19 and TRBJ2-5): DGGITQSPKYLFRKEGQNVTLSCEQNLNHDAMYWYRQDPGQGLRLIYYSQIVNDFQKGDIAEGYSVSREKKESFPLTVTSAQKNPTAFYLCASSAGQETQYFGPGTRLLVL.

This clone was recorded only once. The chain combines TRBV27 with TRBJ1-1; D not resolved. V lost 8 bases, J lost 5 bases, and 18 bases lay in between. This CDR3 comprises 14 residues. Germline V gene data show CDR1 as MNHEY and CDR2 as SMNVEV (reference sequence). The DNA for the CDR3 is TGTGCCAGCCGACCAGACCGACGTGGAACTGAAGCTTTCTTT. As protein: CASRPDRRGTEAFF.

The chain couples TRBV29-1 to TRBJ2-7, with 13 bases aligning to TRBD2. Near its end, the DNA agrees better with TRBJ2-1, so the J call may be wrong. CDR3 length: 18 residues. Germline V gene data show CDR1 as SQVTM and CDR2 as ANQGSEA. The CDR3 reads CSVPGTSGIGGAYNEQFF. The CDR3 nucleotides are TGCAGCGTACCCGGGACTAGCGGGATAGGTGGGGCCTACAATGAGCAGTTCTTC.

The chain has TRBV6-5 and TRBJ2-5; unclear D gene. V gave up 0 bases and J gave up 5 bases, with 10 bases separating them. The CDR3 totals 14 residues. Germline V gives CDR1 MNHEY, CDR2 SVGAGI. The CDR3 DNA reads TGTGCCAGCAGTTACTCGGTAGTGGGGGAGACCCAGTACTTC. Translation gives CASSYSVVGETQYF.

This clone was found once. The CDR3 nucleotides read TGTGCCAGCAGCTTTTCAGGGGGCGTCGAGCAGTACTTC. It specifies CASSFSGGVEQYF. J is TRBJ2-7 and V is TRBV5-6; TRBD1 aligns across 8 bases. CDR3 length: 13 amino acids. With V trimmed by 2 bases and J by 6 bases, 4 bases remained unmatched. In germline, CDR1 is SGHDT, CDR2 YYEEEE.

V is TRBV5-4 and J is TRBJ1-1, with unresolved D. This CDR3 is 11 amino acids long. Trimming pared 5 bases from V and 8 bases from J, leaving 10 bases between. Germline CDR1 reads SGHNT; CDR2 reads YYREEE (reference sequence). The CDR3 region is CASSLKEEAFF. DNA of the CDR3: TGTGCCAGCAGTTTGAAGGAAGAAGCTTTCTTT. The variable domain in full, completed from reference TRBV5-4 and TRBJ1-1, reads ETGVTQSPTHLIKTRGQQVTLRCSSQSGHNTVSWYQQALGQGPQFIFQYYREEENGRGNFPPRFSGLQFPNYSSELNVNALELDDSALYLCASSLKEEAFFGQGTRLTVV.

This clone showed up just a few times. The chain uses TRBV30 and TRBJ1-6; D possibly corresponds to TRBD1 (5 bases). The germline CDR1 and CDR2 sequences are GTSNPN and SVGIG (reference sequence). V was cut by 1 base and J by 6 bases, with 10 bases left in between. The CDR3 sequence is 14 residues long. In DNA form, the CDR3 reads TGTGCCTGGAGTGCTTGGGGGGGTAATTCACCCCTCCACTTT. Translated, it gives CAWSAWGGNSPLHF.

This chain connects TRBV5-5 to TRBJ1-2, with D maybe TRBD1 (5 bases). The V end lost 4 bases, the J end lost 4 bases, and 20 bases lay between the germline ends. Looked up from germline, CDR1 is SGHKS and CDR2 is YYEKEE (reference sequence). This CDR3 has 16 residues. The CDR3 protein is CASSQTAGLSGYGYTF. DNA of the CDR3: TGTGCCAGCAGCCAAACCGCAGGGTTATCCGGCTATGGCTACACCTTC.

With respect to this clone: A much larger clone sits a single nucleotide away, making a read error possible. This sample also contains other DNA sequences that code for the same CDR3. V is TRBV7-9 and J is TRBJ1-5; D perhaps matches TRBD1 (5 bases). The CDR3 length is 13 residues. Trimming shortened V by 4 bases and J by 1 base, and 5 bases separated the two germline ends. Germline V gives CDR1 SEHNR, CDR2 FQNEAQ (reference sequence). Written as DNA, the CDR3 is TGTGCCAGCAGCTGGGACAGCAATCAGCCCCAGCATTTT. Translated: CASSWDSNQPQHF.

The CDR3 DNA is TGCAGCGTCGAACAGGGGTCTGGAAACACCATATATTTT. Translation: CSVEQGSGNTIYF. The V and J genes are TRBV29-1 and TRBJ1-3; 7 bases map to TRBD1. The CDR3 covers 13 residues. Trimming at V came to 6 bases and at J to 1 base, leaving 3 bases not matched to a gene. CDR1 is SQVTM and CDR2 is ANQGSEA in the germline V gene.

The J gene is TRBJ2-2, the V gene TRBV18; D not certain. V shed 2 bases and J shed 2 bases, with 12 bases lying between them. This CDR3 comprises 16 residues. From germline, CDR1 is KGHSH and CDR2 LQKENI. The CDR3 is CASSPTLPANTGELFF. CDR3 DNA: TGTGCCAGCTCACCAACCTTGCCGGCAAACACCGGGGAGCTGTTTTTT.

The chain links TRBV10-3 to TRBJ2-1; TRBD2 might be the D (6 bases). Germline CDR1 is ENHRY and CDR2 is SYGVKD. This CDR3 is 11 amino acids long. V lost 4 bases and J lost 9, with 7 bases in between. For the CDR3, the DNA is TGTGCCATCAGTGGGGACTTTGAGCAGTTCTTC. Its translation is CAISGDFEQFF.

This clone was counted ten times or more. V is TRBV5-1 and J is TRBJ1-4; a possible D gene is TRBD1 (6 bases). Between the trimmed V and J ends, which lost 0 bases and 7 bases, there was a span of 10 bases. Germline V CDR1 and CDR2: SGHRS, YFSETQ. This CDR3 has 14 residues. CDR3 in amino acids: CASSLAADSEKLFF. CDR3 nucleotides: TGCGCCAGCAGCTTGGCGGCGGACAGTGAAAAACTGTTTTTT. Combining the CDR3 with reference TRBV5-1 and TRBJ1-4 gives the whole variable domain KAGVTQTPRYLIKTRGQQVTLSCSPISGHRSVSWYQQTPGQGLQFLFEYFSETQRNKGNFPGRFSGRQFSNSRSEMNVSTLELGDSALYLCASSLAADSEKLFFGSGTQLSVL.

The chain carries TRBV10-3 and TRBJ2-3; D unclear. Germline values: CDR1 ENHRY, CDR2 SYGVKD. The length of the CDR3 is 13 residues. The ends were cut back, 7 bases at V and 6 bases at J, with 14 bases in the middle. CDR3 sequence reads: CAITGSGRDTQYF. The CDR3 nucleotides are TGTGCCATCACTGGCTCAGGCCGGGATACGCAGTATTTT.

The chain employs TRBV9 and TRBJ2-3; TRBD1 or TRBD2 may be the D gene (6 bases each). CDR1 and CDR2 from the germline V gene are SGDLS and YYNGEE. The CDR3 sequence is 12 residues long. V was cut by 8 bases and J by 5 bases, with 12 bases left in between. CDR3 coding DNA: TGTGCCAGTTCCGAGGGGGGAGATACGCAGTATTTT. Amino acids: CASSEGGDTQYF.

The chain recombines TRBV4-1 with TRBJ1-2; the D gene is possibly TRBD1 (6 bases). V was cut by 1 base and J by 1 base, with 10 bases left in between. Germline V CDR1 and CDR2: MGHRA, YSYEKL. This CDR3 spans 15 amino acids. The CDR3 sequence: CASSQVGGSNYGYTF. In DNA, the CDR3 is TGCGCCAGCAGCCAAGTCGGGGGCAGTAACTATGGCTACACCTTC.

This chain links TRBV10-3 with TRBJ2-3, with TRBD2 matching over 8 bases. The trim removed 5 bases at V and 4 bases at J, leaving 11 bases unmatched. This CDR3 has 16 residues. Germline loops: CDR1 ENHRY, CDR2 SYGVKD. CDR3 DNA sequence: TGTGCCATCAGTCCCTCAGGAGCGGGAGCAGCAGATACGCAGTATTTT. Translated: CAISPSGAGAADTQYF.

This chain joins TRBV5-1 and TRBJ1-1, with D possibly being TRBD1 (5 bases). V dropped 4 bases and J dropped 1 base, with 11 bases sitting between them. CDR1 is SGHRS, CDR2 YFSETQ, per germline. The CDR3 consists of 14 residues. The CDR3: CASSPGTQNTEAFF. Here the CDR3 DNA reads TGCGCCAGCAGCCCCGGGACCCAGAACACTGAAGCTTTCTTT.

The chain uses TRBV28 and TRBJ1-2; possibly TRBD1 for D (5 bases). The CDR3 has 12 amino acids. V was pared by 11 bases and J by 4 bases, with 14 bases between. Germline loops: CDR1 MDHEN, CDR2 SYDVKM. The CDR3 loop is CAARQSSYGYTF. In DNA form, the CDR3 reads TGTGCCGCTCGACAGTCGTCCTATGGCTACACCTTC.